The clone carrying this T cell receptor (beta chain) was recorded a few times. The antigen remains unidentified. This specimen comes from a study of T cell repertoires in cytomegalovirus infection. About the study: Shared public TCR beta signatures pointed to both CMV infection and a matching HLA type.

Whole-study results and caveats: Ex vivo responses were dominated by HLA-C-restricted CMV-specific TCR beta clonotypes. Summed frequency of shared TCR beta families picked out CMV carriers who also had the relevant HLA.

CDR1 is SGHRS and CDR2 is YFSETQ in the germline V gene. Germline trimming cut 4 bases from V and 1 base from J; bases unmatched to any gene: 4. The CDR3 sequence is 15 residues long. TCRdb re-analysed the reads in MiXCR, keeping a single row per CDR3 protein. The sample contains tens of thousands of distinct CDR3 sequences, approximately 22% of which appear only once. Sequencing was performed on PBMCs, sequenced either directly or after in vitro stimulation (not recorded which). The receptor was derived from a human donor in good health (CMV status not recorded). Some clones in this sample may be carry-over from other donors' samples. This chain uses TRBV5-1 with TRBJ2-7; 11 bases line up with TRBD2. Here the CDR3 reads CASSRGLAVSYEQYF. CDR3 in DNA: TGCGCCAGCAGCCGGGGACTAGCGGTATCCTACGAGCAGTACTTC. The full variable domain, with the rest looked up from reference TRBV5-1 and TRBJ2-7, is KAGVTQTPRYLIKTRGQQVTLSCSPISGHRSVSWYQQTPGQGLQFLFEYFSETQRNKGNFPGRFSGRQFSNSRSEMNVSTLELGDSALYLCASSRGLAVSYEQYFGPGTRLTVT.